This T cell receptor (beta chain) came from a study of cytotoxic CD8 clonotypes in ibrutinib-treated CLL. Study outcomes and limitations: Pretreatment clonality was elevated relative to age-matched healthy donors and paralleled circulating CD8+ T-cell counts. Public clonotypes (which were uncommon) either contracted or remained stable on treatment.

As regards this clone: The antigen is undetermined.

Sequencing used immunoSEQ multiplex PCR; TCRdb keeps in-frame clones, though not all of them. Among approximately 45,000 clones, 69% were seen once, and the ten largest hold 13%. The V gene lost 6 bases and the J gene lost 4 bases, with 15 bases spanning the gap. Germline V gene data show CDR1 as MNHEY and CDR2 as SVGAGI. This CDR3 contains 15 residues. V and J are TRBV6-5 and TRBJ2-2, with D possibly matching TRBD2 (6 bases). The origin of this receptor is a human donor with chronic lymphocytic leukemia. The input for sequencing was PBMCs, taken after 12 months of ibrutinib treatment. CDR3 bases: TGTGCCAGCAGAGTGGGCGGGGCCACCACCGGGGAGCTGTTTTTT. This encodes CASRVGGATTGELFF.